The 30 T cell receptor beta chains below come from one sample, sequenced in a study of T-cell memory formation after mild COVID-19 (dated by TCRdb to the early 2020s). Receptor amplification or capture employed 5' RACE. Sequencing was performed on an Illumina NovaSeq 6000. Through fastp at Q25 and MiXCR, TCRdb rebuilt clones from the public reads, retaining in-frame beta chains. When rows share a CDR3 protein, they turn into one entry using the most common DNA and genes. Counted in this sample were 500,000 to 600,000 distinct CDR3 sequences; over 15% of them appeared once. The ten largest account for around 12% of the sample. Material for sequencing was PBMCs or a T cell subset sorted from them (not recorded which). Source of these receptors: an adult woman who had mild COVID-19 (a few samples of this study predate the infection). The sample titles of this study are shuffled in the database, so cell type and time point are left out; the donor was told from shared clones.

This clonotype has just a few counts. The chain carries TRBV7-8 and TRBJ2-1; D is possibly TRBD2 (5 bases). Germline assignment: CDR1 SGHVS and CDR2 FQNEAQ. CDR3 size: 15 residues. The ends were cut back, 5 bases at V and 2 bases at J, with 13 bases in the middle. In nucleotides, the CDR3 is TGTGCCAGCAGCCCACCGGAGGCCCCCTACAATGAGCAGTTCTTC. Amino acids: CASSPPEAPYNEQFF.

This chain joins TRBV30 and TRBJ2-3, with D perhaps matching TRBD2 (6 bases). Trimming took off 1 base at V and 4 bases at J, with 18 bases between the two ends. From germline, CDR1 is GTSNPN and CDR2 SVGIG (reference sequence). The CDR3 is 16 residues long. This CDR3 reads CAWSGPGSPGPDTQYF. The CDR3 DNA reads as TGTGCCTGGAGTGGCCCCGGGAGCCCGGGCCCAGATACGCAGTATTTT.

This clonotype showed up just a few times. V usage is TRBV9 and J usage is TRBJ2-1, with TRBD2 matching over 9 bases. The germline V gene has CDR1 SGDLS and CDR2 YYNGEE. After removal of 7 bases from V and 5 bases from J, the junction contained 10 bases not matched to a gene. This CDR3 has 15 amino acids. For the CDR3, the DNA is TGTGCCAGCGGAGGGGCTAGCGGGATGAACAATGAGCAGTTCTTC. Protein: CASGGASGMNNEQFF.

J is TRBJ1-1 and V is TRBV27; 9 bases align to TRBD1. Germline CDR1 MNHEY, CDR2 SMNVEV (reference sequence). The ends lost 4 bases at V and 6 bases at J; junction bases unmatched: 3. This CDR3 contains 13 residues. The CDR3 loop reads CASSWTGAPEAFF. The CDR3 coding sequence is TGTGCCAGCAGTTGGACAGGGGCCCCTGAAGCTTTCTTT.

In this sample, this clonotype turned up a few times. The chain links TRBV7-2 to TRBJ2-5, with 11 bases lining up with TRBD2. The CDR3 sequence is 17 residues long. In germline, CDR1 is SGHTA, CDR2 FQGNSA. The V gene end was trimmed by 5 bases and the J gene end by 4 bases; junction bases not matched to a gene: 12. CDR3 in DNA: TGTGCCAGCAGCGATCAGAGTAGCGGGAGGGCCCGAGAGACCCAGTACTTC. Protein: CASSDQSSGRARETQYF.

The chain combines TRBV3-1 with TRBJ1-2; no definite D call. The CDR3 is made up of 16 amino acids. Trimming took 2 bases from V and 1 from J, leaving 14 bases between them. Germline V gene sequence: CDR1 LGHDT, CDR2 YNNKEL (reference sequence). CDR3: CASSQSQSPFNYGYTF. As DNA, the CDR3 is TGTGCCAGCAGCCAAAGTCAGTCCCCCTTTAACTATGGCTACACCTTC. Full variable domain (rest looked up from reference TRBV3-1 and TRBJ1-2): DTAVSQTPKYLVTQMGNDKSIKCEQNLGHDTMYWYKQDSKKFLKIMFSYNNKELIINETVPNRFSPKSPDKAHLNLHINSLELGDSAVYFCASSQSQSPFNYGYTFGSGTRLTVV.

The chain carries TRBV18 and TRBJ1-1; 10 bases agree with TRBD1. The V segment lost 4 bases and the J segment 5 bases; nucleotides outside the gene matches: 4. Germline V gene lookup returns CDR1 KGHSH and CDR2 LQKENI. CDR3 length equals 14 residues. The CDR3 protein is CASSLQDRGTEAFF. The CDR3 DNA follows: TGTGCCAGCTCACTTCAGGACAGGGGGACTGAAGCTTTCTTT.

This clonotype was recorded only once. Given the absence of the conserved phenylalanine or tryptophan at the CDR3 end, a read error is likely. This chain links TRBV9 with TRBJ2-7; 14 bases line up with TRBD2. After removal of 3 bases from V and 3 bases from J, the junction contained 2 bases not matched to a gene. Germline values: CDR1 SGDLS, CDR2 YYNGEE. The CDR3 spans 15 residues. CDR3 coding DNA: TGTGCCAGCAGCGAGGGGACTAGCGGGGGCTACGAGCAGTACCTC. This encodes CASSEGTSGGYEQYL.

Points on this clonotype: An end of the junction does not agree with germline; a read error may underlie this. The gene calls are TRBV27 and TRBJ1-4; the D gene is possibly TRBD1 (5 bases). Germline V gene data show CDR1 as MNHEY and CDR2 as SMNVEV (reference sequence). The length of the CDR3 is 14 residues. In nucleotides, the CDR3 is TGTGCCAGCAGTAAACAGGTCGCTAATGAAAAACTTTTTTTT. This translates into CASSKQVANEKLFF.

In its sample, this clonotype was seen many times. Germline is not matched at one junction end, which may reflect a read error. This sequence joins TRBV5-1 and TRBJ2-1; no firm D call. The CDR3 extends over 12 amino acids. Germline V gene lookup returns CDR1 SGHRS and CDR2 YFSETQ. The CDR3 nucleotides are TGTGCCAGCAGTTTAACCAGAAATGAGCAGTTCTTC. It translates to CASSLTRNEQFF.

The V call is TRBV18, the J call TRBJ1-3; D is undetermined. The CDR3 is 16 amino acids. Germline V gene lookup returns CDR1 KGHSH and CDR2 LQKENI. Trimming took off 3 bases at V and 0 bases at J, with 12 bases between the two ends. The DNA of the CDR3 is TGTGCCAGCTCACCGAAACTCACGAACTCTGGAAACACCATATATTTT. Translation gives CASSPKLTNSGNTIYF.

J is TRBJ1-2 and V is TRBV7-9; D is undetermined. The germline gives CDR1 SEHNR, CDR2 FQNEAQ (reference sequence). The V gene lost 5 bases and the J gene lost 8 bases, with 6 bases spanning the gap. The CDR3 loop spans 10 amino acids. The CDR3 region has the DNA TGTGCCAGCAGCCAAAGCGGCTACACCTTC. Its protein is CASSQSGYTF.

V usage is TRBV4-3 and J usage is TRBJ2-2; no clear D gene. This CDR3 is built from 12 residues. CDR1 is LGHNA, CDR2 YSLEER, per germline. V shed 2 bases and J shed 6 bases, with 4 bases lying between them. The CDR3 nucleotides are TGCGCCAGCAGCCAATACTCCGGGGAGCTGTTTTTT. This sequence encodes CASSQYSGELFF.

This clonotype was counted ten times or more. The J gene is TRBJ2-7, the V gene TRBV12-3 or TRBV12-4; no clear D. V was trimmed by 2 bases and J by 4 bases, leaving 9 bases between them. The length of the CDR3 is 13 residues. CDR3 region: CASSLSKKYEQYF. The CDR3 nucleotides are TGTGCCAGCAGTTTAAGTAAGAAATACGAGCAGTACTTC.

V gene TRBV12-3 or TRBV12-4 combines with J gene TRBJ2-2; TRBD1 agrees at 9 bases. The J segment lost 7 bases and the V segment lost 6 bases, leaving 6 bases of the junction unmatched. The CDR3 sequence is 14 residues long. CDR3 coding DNA: TGTGCCAGCAGATGGGACAGGGAGATCGGGGAGCTGTTTTTT. It is translated as CASRWDREIGELFF.

In its sample, this clonotype was seen a few times. The rearrangement links TRBV11-2 to TRBJ2-1; tentatively, D is TRBD1 (7 bases). V lost 5 bases to trimming and J lost 8 bases, with 25 bases between them. Germline values: CDR1 SGHAT, CDR2 FQNNGV. This CDR3 is 17 amino acids long. The CDR3 nucleotides are TGTGCCAGCAGCGTAACCTCCATGGCAGGGGGGAGGTATGAGCAGTTCTTC. The encoded protein is CASSVTSMAGGRYEQFF.

CDR3 sequence reads: CASSLRLALKRGYNEQFF. CDR3 in DNA: TGTGCCAGCAGCTTGAGACTAGCCCTGAAACGAGGATACAATGAGCAGTTCTTC. The J gene is TRBJ2-1, the V gene TRBV5-6, with 7 bases lining up with TRBD2. Germline values: CDR1 SGHDT, CDR2 YYEEEE. Unmatched junction bases numbered 14, after V lost 1 base and J lost 4 bases. The CDR3 consists of 18 residues.

The rearrangement uses TRBV2 and TRBJ1-3, with unresolved D. Trimming removed 7 bases at V and 0 bases at J, with 19 bases between. Germline V gene data show CDR1 as SNHLY and CDR2 as FYNNEI. The CDR3 sequence is 17 residues long. CDR3 sequence reads: CASTPDRGPGSGNTIYF. In DNA form, the CDR3 reads TGTGCCAGCACCCCCGATCGAGGCCCTGGCTCTGGAAACACCATATATTTT.

The V call is TRBV7-2, the J call TRBJ2-3; 8 bases are a match to TRBD2. There are 15 residues in the CDR3. V was pared by 5 bases and J by 4 bases, with 8 bases of the junction left unmatched. CDR1 SGHTA and CDR2 FQGNSA come from the germline V gene. The CDR3 coding sequence is TGTGCCAGCAGCCTACAGGGACTAGGGGCAGATACGCAGTATTTT. Its translation is CASSLQGLGADTQYF.

This clonotype has only a few counts. The chain combines TRBV21-1 with TRBJ2-3; no check of the table's D call, TRBD1, against the DNA was made. TRBV21-1 is designated a pseudogene. The CDR3 contains 18 residues. The CDR3, as DNA: TGTGCCAGCAGCAAAGGTCGGGGGCGCGGACAGGGGAGGAATACGCAGTATTTT. Translation: CASSKGRGRGQGRNTQYF.

This clonotype was picked up a small number of times. The chain links TRBV12-3 or TRBV12-4 to TRBJ2-7; D might be TRBD2 (6 bases). The V and J ends lost 7 bases and 4 bases respectively, with 14 bases between them. CDR3 length equals 13 residues. CDR3 protein: CASTIRRGYEQYF. The CDR3 DNA reads TGTGCCAGCACCATCCGGAGGGGTTACGAGCAGTACTTC.

This rearrangement joins TRBV19 to TRBJ1-1, with D maybe TRBD1 (6 bases). CDR3 length: 13 residues. Trimming pared 6 bases from V and 8 bases from J, leaving 16 bases between. From germline, CDR1 is LNHDA and CDR2 SQIVND (reference sequence). CDR3 bases: TGTGCCAGTAGATCCGGGGGCGGACAGGAAGCTTTCTTT. This encodes CASRSGGGQEAFF. The complete variable domain, with remaining parts taken from reference TRBV19 and TRBJ1-1, reads DGGITQSPKYLFRKEGQNVTLSCEQNLNHDAMYWYRQDPGQGLRLIYYSQIVNDFQKGDIAEGYSVSREKKESFPLTVTSAQKNPTAFYLCASRSGGGQEAFFGQGTRLTVV.

The V and J genes are TRBV6-1 and TRBJ1-5; TRBD1 agrees at 7 bases. After removal of 2 bases from V and 6 bases from J, the junction contained 1 base not matched to a gene. This CDR3 contains 13 residues. Germline V gives CDR1 MNHNS, CDR2 SASEGT. The CDR3, as DNA: TGTGCCAGCAGTGAACAGGGGGGTCAGCCCCAGCATTTT. Translated: CASSEQGGQPQHF.

This clonotype occurred a few times. This rearrangement joins TRBV3-1 to TRBJ2-1, with D hard to call. Germline values: CDR1 LGHDT, CDR2 YNNKEL (reference sequence). The CDR3 extends over 15 amino acids. V lost 0 bases to trimming and J lost 9 bases, with 15 bases between them. This CDR3 reads CASSQDFWTSGEQFF. The CDR3 coding sequence is TGTGCCAGCAGCCAAGATTTTTGGACGAGTGGTGAGCAGTTCTTC.

This clonotype has just a few counts. V usage is TRBV12-3 or TRBV12-4 and J usage is TRBJ2-3, with 13 bases matching TRBD2. V lost 0 bases, J lost 2 bases, and 5 bases stayed unmatched. The CDR3 has 18 residues. This CDR3 reads CASSLALTSGRTTDTQYF. CDR3 nucleotides: TGTGCCAGCAGTTTAGCTCTGACTAGCGGGAGGACCACAGATACGCAGTATTTT.

The chain uses TRBV5-8 and TRBJ1-5; 7 bases line up with TRBD1. CDR3 size: 14 residues. V was clipped by 4 bases and J by 6 bases; unmatched bases: 7. The germline V gene encodes CDR1 SGHTS and CDR2 YDEGEE. CDR3 protein: CASSLETGSQPQHF. CDR3 in DNA: TGTGCCAGCAGCCTAGAGACAGGGAGTCAGCCCCAGCATTTT.

The sample holds a few counts of this clonotype. The chain couples TRBV27 to TRBJ2-1, with TRBD2 identical over 13 bases. The V gene's germline CDR1 is MNHEY and CDR2 SMNVEV (reference sequence). After removal of 5 bases from V and 12 bases from J, the junction contained 4 bases not matched to a gene. CDR3 length: 13 residues. The CDR3 loop is CASSQGLAGRQFF. CDR3 DNA: TGTGCCAGCAGTCAGGGACTAGCGGGAAGGCAGTTCTTC.

The chain employs TRBV4-1 and TRBJ2-4, with 14 bases identical to TRBD2. Germline lookup yields CDR1 MGHRA and CDR2 YSYEKL. CDR3 length equals 18 residues. V was clipped by 3 bases and J by 0 bases; unmatched bases: 4. The CDR3 region has the DNA TGCGCCAGCAGCCAGGGACTAGCGGGGGACCTAGCCAAAAACATTCAGTACTTC. As protein: CASSQGLAGDLAKNIQYF.

V gene TRBV7-2 combines with J gene TRBJ2-3; no clear D gene. CDR1 and CDR2 (germline): SGHTA, FQGNSA. Trimming removed 6 bases at V and 1 base at J, with 14 bases between. The CDR3 length is 15 residues. CDR3 protein: CASRRTPVGTDTQYF. The DNA for the CDR3 is TGTGCCAGCAGACGAACCCCCGTAGGCACAGATACGCAGTATTTT.

This clonotype appeared a few times. The CDR3 DNA sequence: TGCGCCAGCAGCTCCGGGACTAGCTCTGGGGCCAACGTCCTGACTTTC. It specifies CASSSGTSSGANVLTF. The chain employs TRBV5-1 and TRBJ2-6, with 8 bases matching TRBD2. The CDR3 runs 16 residues. The trim removed 3 bases at V and 0 bases at J, leaving 2 bases unmatched. The germline CDR1 and CDR2 sequences are SGHRS and YFSETQ.